This is a list of T cell receptor beta chains from one sample in a study of identical twins. TCRdb itself ran the 5' RACE reads through MiXCR, one entry per CDR3 protein. This table holds hundreds of thousands of distinct CDR3 sequences, 6% to 8% found once. These sequences were also reported in another study, on yellow fever vaccine responses in identical twins.

Sequencing was performed on CD8+ T cells sorted from blood. The source is a woman under 30 in good health. Each CDR3 is given with its conserved first and last residue. The D gene is left open where the match is weak. Not all rows give a size; the values are once, few, many and, for expanded clones, a class.

J	size	D	V	CDR3	DNA
TRBJ1-5	few	TRBD1	TRBV28	CASSLTGGHQPQHF	TGTGCCAGCAGTTTGACAGGGGGTCATCAGCCCCAGCATTTT
TRBJ1-2	-	-	TRBV7-8	CASSFFGTYTF	TGTGCCAGCAGCTTTTTTGGGACGTACACCTTC
TRBJ2-2	many	-	TRBV6-5	CASGPSAGELFF	TGTGCCAGCGGGCCGTCAGCGGGGGAGCTGTTTTTT
TRBJ2-7	few	TRBD2	TRBV10-3	CAIRIFSGTHYEQYF	TGTGCCATCAGGATATTTAGCGGGACCCACTACGAGCAGTACTTC
TRBJ1-5	-	-	TRBV7-9	CASSLGGDSNQPQHF	TGTGCCAGCAGCTTAGGAGGAGATAGCAATCAGCCCCAGCATTTT
TRBJ2-2	many	-	TRBV28	CASSPINTGELFF	TGTGCCAGCAGTCCGATTAACACCGGGGAGCTGTTTTTT
TRBJ2-1	few	-	TRBV9	CASSGGINNEQFF	TGTGCCAGCAGCGGCGGGATCAACAATGAGCAGTTCTTC
TRBJ2-7	-	TRBD2	TRBV7-6	CASSLKLAGQSSYEQYF	TGTGCCAGCAGCTTAAAACTAGCGGGCCAAAGCTCCTACGAGCAGTACTTC
TRBJ2-2	many	-	TRBV6-1	CASSTGKDTGELFF	TGTGCCAGCAGCACAGGGAAGGACACCGGGGAGCTGTTTTTT
TRBJ2-3	-	-	TRBV9	CASSVEGAPGRESTDTQYF	TGTGCCAGCAGCGTAGAGGGGGCGCCGGGGCGGGAGAGCACAGATACGCAGTATTTT
TRBJ1-1	-	-	TRBV6-1	CASRGKGNTEAFF	TGTGCCAGCAGGGGGAAGGGGAACACTGAAGCTTTCTTT
TRBJ2-3	few	TRBD1	TRBV11-1	CASSSSLVRDRGLDTQYF	TGTGCCAGCAGCTCCTCACTGGTGCGGGACAGGGGGTTAGATACGCAGTATTTT
TRBJ1-4	few	-	TRBV4-1	CASSQSSIQDEKLFF	TGCGCCAGCAGCCAGTCTTCAATACAGGATGAAAAACTGTTTTTT
TRBJ2-1	-	-	TRBV24-1	CATSDYQTGTFSEQFF	TGTGCCACCAGTGATTATCAAACGGGGACCTTCAGTGAGCAGTTCTTC
TRBJ2-1	few	-	TRBV12-3/TRBV12-4	CASSLGAGGGQFF	TGTGCCAGCAGTTTAGGGGCTGGTGGCGGGCAGTTCTTC
TRBJ2-1	-	TRBD1	TRBV5-1	CASSLPRDRQNNEQFF	TGCGCCAGCAGCCTCCCCCGGGACAGACAAAACAATGAGCAGTTCTTC
TRBJ2-7	few	-	TRBV27	CASSLGRGSYEQYF	TGTGCCAGCAGTTTGGGCAGGGGCAGCTACGAGCAGTACTTC
TRBJ2-7	few	TRBD1	TRBV4-1	CASSQGDRAHEQYF	TGCGCCAGCAGCCAAGGGGACAGGGCCCACGAGCAGTACTTC
TRBJ2-5	many	-	TRBV4-1	CASSLRTDGREGQYF	TGCGCCAGCAGCCTGCGGACTGACGGAAGAGAGGGCCAGTACTTC
TRBJ1-4	-	TRBD1	TRBV20-1	CSAGQGGDSEKLFF	TGCAGTGCTGGACAGGGAGGTGATAGTGAAAAACTGTTTTTT
TRBJ2-3	-	TRBD2	TRBV28	CASSIGLAGTDTQYF	TGTGCCAGCAGTATTGGACTAGCGGGAACAGATACGCAGTATTTT
TRBJ2-3	-	-	TRBV5-4	CASSSPSSPDTQYF	TGTGCCAGCAGCTCTCCTAGCTCCCCAGATACGCAGTATTTT
TRBJ2-1	many	-	TRBV9	CASSPPTSYNEQFF	TGTGCCAGCAGCCCACCTACCTCCTACAATGAGCAGTTCTTC
TRBJ2-7	few	-	TRBV12-3/TRBV12-4	CASSLRNEQYF	TGTGCCAGCAGTTTAAGGAACGAGCAGTACTTC
TRBJ1-6	-	-	TRBV5-6	CASSPGDSPLHF	TGTGCCAGCAGTCCAGGGGATTCACCCCTCCACTTT
TRBJ1-4	many	TRBD1	TRBV7-9	CASSPDHGTGDEKLFF	TGTGCCAGCAGCCCGGACCACGGGACAGGGGACGAAAAACTGTTTTTT
TRBJ2-7	few	-	TRBV7-2	CASSPSFYSYEQYF	TGTGCCAGCAGCCCCAGCTTCTACTCCTACGAGCAGTACTTC
TRBJ2-2	few	-	TRBV28	CATIPPPGTGELFF	TGTGCCACTATCCCCCCCCCAGGGACCGGGGAGCTGTTTTTT
TRBJ2-1	-	TRBD2	TRBV12-3/TRBV12-4	CASTTWTSGGASYNEQFF	TGTGCCAGCACCACTTGGACTAGCGGGGGGGCGTCCTACAATGAGCAGTTCTTC
TRBJ1-2	many	TRBD1	TRBV9	CASSGRTGDGYTF	TGTGCCAGCAGCGGCCGGACAGGTGATGGCTACACCTTC
TRBJ2-1	many	-	TRBV7-2	CASYSNEQFF	TGTGCCAGCTACTCCAATGAGCAGTTCTTC
TRBJ1-2	-	-	TRBV13	CASRIKGSNDGYTF	TGTGCCAGCAGAATCAAGGGTTCTAACGATGGCTACACCTTC